This T cell receptor (beta chain) was observed in a study of siplizumab effects on memory and regulatory T cells. This clone was detected only a few times. Its target is unknown. Study-level findings and limits: In siplizumab cultures, the suppressive function of proliferating Tregs remained unconfirmed. Apparently more diverse than memory cells, naive T cells also seemed major alloresponse contributors. Sequences below about 10^-5 frequency were poorly captured. As a result, only a minor fraction of alloreactive clones mapped to unstimulated subsets.

This CDR3 has 15 residues. J lost 6 bases, V lost 3 bases, and 7 bases had no gene match. Germline values: CDR1 SGHNT, CDR2 YYREEE (reference sequence). Approximately 100,000 TCR templates per sample were sequenced. TCRdb's copy holds only in-frame clones and misses some; the assay was immunoSEQ multiplex PCR. The sample carries 70,000 to 95,000 clones, 85% to 90% recorded once. The rearrangement uses TRBV5-4 and TRBJ2-7; 12 bases are a match to TRBD2. The TCR comes from a human donor in good health. The material sequenced was CD4+ T cells sorted from blood. CDR3 sequence: CASSSRLAGEVEQYF. CDR3 nucleotide sequence: TGTGCCAGCAGCTCCCGACTAGCGGGAGAGGTCGAGCAGTACTTC. Based on the CDR3 plus reference TRBV5-4 and TRBJ2-7, the full variable domain is ETGVTQSPTHLIKTRGQQVTLRCSSQSGHNTVSWYQQALGQGPQFIFQYYREEENGRGNFPPRFSGLQFPNYSSELNVNALELDDSALYLCASSSRLAGEVEQYFGPGTRLTVT.